One and the same sample provided the 2 T cell receptor beta chains below, sequenced in a study of cytomegalovirus exposure and HLA in healthy donors. Measured with immunoSEQ multiplex PCR; TCRdb has only the in-frame clones, and not every one. The table includes approximately 160,000 clones, approximately 89% detected once. The specimen was PBMCs. These receptors came from a man younger than 35 in good health and CMV-seropositive.

V and J are TRBV28 and TRBJ2-7; 7 bases line up with TRBD1. From germline, CDR1 is MDHEN and CDR2 SYDVKM. CDR3 length: 15 amino acids. The V gene end was trimmed by 2 bases and the J gene end by 0 bases; junction bases not matched to a gene: 4. The DNA of the CDR3 is TGTGCCAGCAGTTTAAGGGGGCTCCGCTCCTACGAGCAGTACTTC. This sequence encodes CASSLRGLRSYEQYF.

The J gene is TRBJ1-2, the V gene TRBV6-5; TRBD1 aligns across 11 bases. The CDR3 length is 15 residues. CDR1 MNHEY and CDR2 SVGAGI come from the germline V gene. V gave up 6 bases and J gave up 1 base; unmatched junction bases: 4. The CDR3 loop reads CASSSDRGHNYGYTF. CDR3 nucleotides: TGTGCCAGCAGCTCGGACAGGGGGCATAACTATGGCTACACCTTC.